A selection of T cell receptor beta chains follows, all from one sample in a study of CDR3 diversity in severe acne. TCRdb re-called the PCR reads with MiXCR, one entry per CDR3 protein. Found here are 100,000 or so distinct CDR3 sequences, 45% to 60% of them singletons; the top ten hold about an eighth. Sequencing used blood. The receptor source for this set is a male donor with acne. The CDR3 runs from the conserved cysteine through the conserved F or W. A D gene is named only where the DNA matches it firmly. Rows give clone size only sometimes, using once, few, many, or a class for an expanded clone.

v_call: TRBV12-3/TRBV12-4; d_call: .; clone_size: few; cdr3_length: 17; j_call: TRBJ2-3; cdr3_aa: CASSFRLGELSTDTQYF; cdr3_nt: TGTGCCAGCAGTTTTAGGTTAGGGGAACTTAGCACAGATACGCAGTATTTT
v_call: TRBV13; d_call: TRBD1; clone_size: .; cdr3_length: 20; j_call: TRBJ2-6; cdr3_aa: CASSTPRRDRGRSGANVLTF; cdr3_nt: TGTGCCAGCAGCACCCCGCGGCGGGACAGGGGCCGATCTGGGGCCAACGTCCTGACTTTC
v_call: TRBV6-2/TRBV6-3; d_call: TRBD1; clone_size: many; cdr3_length: 15; j_call: TRBJ2-5; cdr3_aa: CASSYFTGEWETQYF; cdr3_nt: TGTGCCAGCAGTTACTTCACAGGGGAGTGGGAGACCCAGTACTTC
v_call: TRBV29-1; d_call: TRBD1; clone_size: many; cdr3_length: 12; j_call: TRBJ1-1; cdr3_aa: CSARQGAAEAFF; cdr3_nt: TGCAGCGCAAGACAGGGGGCGGCTGAAGCTTTCTTT
v_call: TRBV10-3; d_call: .; clone_size: .; cdr3_length: 17; j_call: TRBJ1-5; cdr3_aa: CASSLRSVRGGGQPQHF; cdr3_nt: TGTGCCAGCAGCCTCCGGTCGGTCAGGGGTGGAGGGCAGCCCCAGCATTTT
v_call: TRBV20-1; d_call: .; clone_size: .; cdr3_length: 13; j_call: TRBJ1-4; cdr3_aa: CSATGGAGEKLFF; cdr3_nt: TGCAGTGCGACTGGGGGGGCAGGGGAAAAACTGTTTTTT
v_call: TRBV29-1; d_call: .; clone_size: .; cdr3_length: 13; j_call: TRBJ1-1; cdr3_aa: CSVEDRLNTEAFF; cdr3_nt: TGCAGCGTTGAAGACCGGTTGAACACTGAAGCTTTCTTT
v_call: TRBV5-8; d_call: .; clone_size: .; cdr3_length: 14; j_call: TRBJ1-2; cdr3_aa: CASSPGGRFSGNTF; cdr3_nt: TGCGCCAGCAGCCCGGGAGGGCGCTTCTCTGGAAACACCTTC
v_call: TRBV12-3/TRBV12-4; d_call: .; clone_size: few; cdr3_length: 16; j_call: TRBJ1-1; cdr3_aa: CASSLYSYTLNTEAFF; cdr3_nt: TGTGCCAGCAGTTTATACAGCTACACTTTGAACACTGAAGCTTTCTTT
v_call: TRBV7-8; d_call: .; clone_size: many; cdr3_length: 15; j_call: TRBJ2-5; cdr3_aa: CASSPEDRTQETQYF; cdr3_nt: TGTGCCAGCAGCCCAGAGGACAGAACACAAGAGACCCAGTACTTC
v_call: TRBV25-1; d_call: TRBD2; clone_size: few; cdr3_length: 14; j_call: TRBJ2-1; cdr3_aa: CAIPGLAGGNEQFF; cdr3_nt: TGTGCCATCCCGGGACTAGCGGGGGGCAATGAGCAGTTCTTC
v_call: TRBV20-1; d_call: TRBD1; clone_size: .; cdr3_length: 15; j_call: TRBJ1-1; cdr3_aa: CSARGLRRAGGYAFF; cdr3_nt: TGCAGTGCTAGAGGCCTCCGTAGGGCAGGGGGGTATGCTTTCTTT
v_call: TRBV14; d_call: TRBD1; clone_size: once; cdr3_length: 15; j_call: TRBJ1-1; cdr3_aa: CASSQDEGAATEAFF; cdr3_nt: TGTGCCAGCAGCCAAGACGAGGGGGCTGCCACTGAAGCTTTCTTT
v_call: TRBV9; d_call: TRBD1; clone_size: .; cdr3_length: 13; j_call: TRBJ2-7; cdr3_aa: CASSARDRYEQYF; cdr3_nt: TGTGCCAGCAGCGCAAGGGACAGATACGAGCAGTACTTC
v_call: TRBV7-3; d_call: .; clone_size: .; cdr3_length: 13; j_call: TRBJ1-1; cdr3_aa: CASSSPNSVEAFF; cdr3_nt: TGTGCCAGCAGCTCGCCAAACTCCGTTGAAGCTTTCTTT
v_call: TRBV6-5; d_call: TRBD1; clone_size: .; cdr3_length: 11; j_call: TRBJ2-3; cdr3_aa: CASRPTGAQYF; cdr3_nt: TGTGCCAGCAGGCCTACAGGGGCGCAGTATTTT